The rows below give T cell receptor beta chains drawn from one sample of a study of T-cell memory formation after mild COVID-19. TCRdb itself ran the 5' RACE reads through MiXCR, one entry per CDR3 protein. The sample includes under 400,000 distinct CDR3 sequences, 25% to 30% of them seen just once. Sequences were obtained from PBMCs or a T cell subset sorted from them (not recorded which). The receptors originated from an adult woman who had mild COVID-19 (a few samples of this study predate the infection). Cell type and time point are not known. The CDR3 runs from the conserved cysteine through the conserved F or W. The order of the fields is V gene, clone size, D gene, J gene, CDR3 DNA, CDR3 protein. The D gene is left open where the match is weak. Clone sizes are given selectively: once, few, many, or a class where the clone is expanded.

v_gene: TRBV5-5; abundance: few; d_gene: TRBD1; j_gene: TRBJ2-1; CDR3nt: TGTGCCAGCAGCTCTTGGCCACAGGGGGGCAATGAGCAGTTCTTC; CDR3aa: CASSSWPQGGNEQFF
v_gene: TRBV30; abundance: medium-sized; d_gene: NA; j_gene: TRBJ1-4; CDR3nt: TGTGCCTGGAGTGTACCCATGGATCTTTCGGGCGAAAAACTGTTTTTT; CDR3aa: CAWSVPMDLSGEKLFF
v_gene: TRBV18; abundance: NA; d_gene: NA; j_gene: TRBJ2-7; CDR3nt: TGTGCCAGCTCACCACAAGACGGAAGCTACGAGCAGTACTTC; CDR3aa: CASSPQDGSYEQYF
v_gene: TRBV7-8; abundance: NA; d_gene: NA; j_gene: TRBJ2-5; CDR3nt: TGTGCCAGCAGCTTAGCGTGGGCCCAAGAGACCCAGTACTTC; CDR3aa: CASSLAWAQETQYF
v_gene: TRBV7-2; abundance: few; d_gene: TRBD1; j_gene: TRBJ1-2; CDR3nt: TGTGCCAGCAGCCTACGGGACAGGGGGCTCTATGGCTACACCTTC; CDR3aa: CASSLRDRGLYGYTF
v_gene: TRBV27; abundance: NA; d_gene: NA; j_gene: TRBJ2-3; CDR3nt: TGTGCCAGCAGTTTAATATCTGCCGCAGATACGCAGTATTTT; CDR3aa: CASSLISAADTQYF
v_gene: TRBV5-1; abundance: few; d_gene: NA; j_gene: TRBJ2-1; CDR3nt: TGCGCCAGCAGCGAGGGGGACAATGAGCAGTTCTTC; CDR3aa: CASSEGDNEQFF
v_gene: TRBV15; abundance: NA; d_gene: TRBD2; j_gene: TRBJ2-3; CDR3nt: TGTGCCACCAGCAGAGAGGGACTAGCGGTTCCAGATACGCAGTATTTT; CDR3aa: CATSREGLAVPDTQYF
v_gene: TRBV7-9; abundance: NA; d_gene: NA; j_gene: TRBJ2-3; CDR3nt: TGTGCCAGCAGCCAGATGGGGGATACGCAGTATTTT; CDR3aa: CASSQMGDTQYF
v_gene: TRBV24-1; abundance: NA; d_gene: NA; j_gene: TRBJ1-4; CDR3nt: TGTGCCACCAGTGACCCGGGGGGCCCTGAAAAACTGTTTTTT; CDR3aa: CATSDPGGPEKLFF
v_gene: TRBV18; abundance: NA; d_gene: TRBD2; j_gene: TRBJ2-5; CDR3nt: TGTGCCAGCTCACCACCGATGGCGGGAGGACAAGAGACCCAGTACTTC; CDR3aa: CASSPPMAGGQETQYF
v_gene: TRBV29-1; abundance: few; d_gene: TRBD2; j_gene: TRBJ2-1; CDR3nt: TGCAGCGTTGAAGGCGGCGGGGGATACTACAATGAGCAGTTCTTC; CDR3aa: CSVEGGGGYYNEQFF
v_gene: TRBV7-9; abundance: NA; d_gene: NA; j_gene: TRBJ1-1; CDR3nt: TGTGCCAGCAGACCGGGCAGACTGAACACTGAAGCTTTCTTT; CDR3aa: CASRPGRLNTEAFF
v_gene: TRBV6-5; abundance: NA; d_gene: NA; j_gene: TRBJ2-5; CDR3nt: TGTGCCAGCAGTTACGGGGCAGCCCAAGAGACCCAGTACTTC; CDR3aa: CASSYGAAQETQYF
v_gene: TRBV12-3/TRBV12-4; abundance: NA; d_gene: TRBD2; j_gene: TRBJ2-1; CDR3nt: TGTGCCAGCAGACCTCTCGGGTTAGCGGGGGTTCCGGGCAATGAGCAGTTCTTC; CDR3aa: CASRPLGLAGVPGNEQFF
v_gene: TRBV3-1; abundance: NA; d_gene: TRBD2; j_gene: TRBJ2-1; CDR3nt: TGTGCCAGCAGCCATGGCGGGAGGGGAGGTGAGCAGTTATTC; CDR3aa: CASSHGGRGGEQLF
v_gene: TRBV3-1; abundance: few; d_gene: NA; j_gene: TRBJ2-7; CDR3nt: TGTGCCAGCAGCCAAGTCCCAGGGGCCACCTACGAGCAGTACTTC; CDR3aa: CASSQVPGATYEQYF
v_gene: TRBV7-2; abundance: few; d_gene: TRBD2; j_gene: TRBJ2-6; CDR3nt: TGTGCCAGCAGCCCCTCGAGACTAGCTGGGTTGGCTGGGGCCAACGTCCTGACTTTC; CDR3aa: CASSPSRLAGLAGANVLTF
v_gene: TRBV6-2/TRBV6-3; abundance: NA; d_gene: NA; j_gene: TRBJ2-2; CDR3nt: TGTGCCAGCAGTTACTCGGGAACGGTGCTGTTTTTT; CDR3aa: CASSYSGTVLFF
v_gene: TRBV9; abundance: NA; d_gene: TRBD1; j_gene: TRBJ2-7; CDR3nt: TGTGCCAGCAGCTCCAAAGGGACAGGGGGGTTCGACGAGCAGTACTTC; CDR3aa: CASSSKGTGGFDEQYF
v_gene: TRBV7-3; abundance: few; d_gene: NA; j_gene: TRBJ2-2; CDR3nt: TGTGCCAGCAGCCCCGGAGTTGGTACCGGGGAGCTGTTTTTT; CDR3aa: CASSPGVGTGELFF
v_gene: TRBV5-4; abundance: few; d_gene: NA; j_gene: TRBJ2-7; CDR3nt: TGTGCCAGCAAAGGGACTGGCTACGAGCAGTACTTC; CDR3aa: CASKGTGYEQYF
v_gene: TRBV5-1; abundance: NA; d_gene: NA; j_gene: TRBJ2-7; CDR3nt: TGCGCCAGCAGCTTGGGAGGGGGTCGCTACGAGCAGTACTTC; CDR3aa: CASSLGGGRYEQYF
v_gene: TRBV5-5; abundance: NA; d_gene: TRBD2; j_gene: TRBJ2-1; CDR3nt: TGTGCCAGCAGCCTGGAGGGACTAGCGGGGGGCTACAATGAGCAGTTCTTC; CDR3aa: CASSLEGLAGGYNEQFF
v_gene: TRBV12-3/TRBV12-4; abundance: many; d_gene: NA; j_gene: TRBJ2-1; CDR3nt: TGTGCCAGCAGTTTTATTGAGCAGTTCTTC; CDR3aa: CASSFIEQFF
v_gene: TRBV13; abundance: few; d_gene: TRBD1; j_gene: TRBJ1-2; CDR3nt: TGTGCCAGCAGATCCGGACAGGGGCTATCATATGGCTACACCTTC; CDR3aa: CASRSGQGLSYGYTF
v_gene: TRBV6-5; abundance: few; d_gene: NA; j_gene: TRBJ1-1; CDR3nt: TGTGCCAGCAGTGAGCTCCTCATGAACACTGAAGCTTTCTTT; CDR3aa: CASSELLMNTEAFF
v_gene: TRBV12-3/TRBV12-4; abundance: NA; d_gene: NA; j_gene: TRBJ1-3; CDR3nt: TGTGCCAGCAGTTGGGACATTCCTAGCTCTGGAAACACCATATATTTT; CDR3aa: CASSWDIPSSGNTIYF
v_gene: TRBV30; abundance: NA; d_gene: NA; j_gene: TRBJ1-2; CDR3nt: TGTGCCTGGAGTGGAAATCGGCTAGCCTATGGCTACACCTTC; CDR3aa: CAWSGNRLAYGYTF
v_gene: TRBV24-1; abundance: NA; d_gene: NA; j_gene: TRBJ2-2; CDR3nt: TGTGCCACCAGTGACCCTCGGCGGACAGCCCGAGGCGGCACCGGGGAGCTGTTTTTT; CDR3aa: CATSDPRRTARGGTGELFF
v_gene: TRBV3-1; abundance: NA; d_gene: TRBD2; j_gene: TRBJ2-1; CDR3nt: TGTGCCAGCAGCCAAGAGACACTAGCGGATGATTTTGAGCAGTTCTTC; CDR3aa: CASSQETLADDFEQFF
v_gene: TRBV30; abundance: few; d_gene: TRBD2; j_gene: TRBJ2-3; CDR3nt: TGTGCCTGGAGTGGACTAGCGGGGGACTCCTATACGCAGTATTTT; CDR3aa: CAWSGLAGDSYTQYF
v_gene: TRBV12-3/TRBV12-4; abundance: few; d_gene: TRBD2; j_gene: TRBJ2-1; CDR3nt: TGTGCCAGCAGTTGGGGACTAGCGGGGTACAATGAGCAGTTCTTC; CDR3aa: CASSWGLAGYNEQFF
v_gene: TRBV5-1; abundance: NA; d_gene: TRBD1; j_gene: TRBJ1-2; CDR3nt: TGCGCCAGCAGCTTGATAAACCGGGACAGGGAGGACTATGGCTACACCTTC; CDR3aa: CASSLINRDREDYGYTF
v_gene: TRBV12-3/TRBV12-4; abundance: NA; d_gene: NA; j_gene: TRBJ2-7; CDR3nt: TGTGCCAGCAGTCCCATTGGTTACTACGAGCAGTACTTC; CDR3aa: CASSPIGYYEQYF
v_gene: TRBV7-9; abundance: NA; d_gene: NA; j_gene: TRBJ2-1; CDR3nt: TGTGCCAGCAGCCCGAGGGTGCTGGCGGGAAGGTTCTTC; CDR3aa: CASSPRVLAGRFF
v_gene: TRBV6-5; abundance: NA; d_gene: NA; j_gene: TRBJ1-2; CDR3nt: TGTGCCAGCAGTTTAACAGGCCGAACTAACTATGGCTACACCTTC; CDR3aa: CASSLTGRTNYGYTF
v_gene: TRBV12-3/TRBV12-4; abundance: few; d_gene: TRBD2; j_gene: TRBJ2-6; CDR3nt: TGTGCCAGCGGCCCTGTGGCTAGCGGGACCATCTCTGGGGCCAACGTCCTGACTTTC; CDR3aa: CASGPVASGTISGANVLTF
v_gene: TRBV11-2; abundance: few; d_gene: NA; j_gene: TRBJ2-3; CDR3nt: TGTGCCAGCAGCTTAGTCAGAACAACAGATACGCAGTATTTT; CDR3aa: CASSLVRTTDTQYF
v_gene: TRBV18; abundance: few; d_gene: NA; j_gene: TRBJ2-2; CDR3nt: TGTGCCAGCTCACCATGGTTTACAGGCTCGAACACCGGGGAGCTGTTTTTT; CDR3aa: CASSPWFTGSNTGELFF
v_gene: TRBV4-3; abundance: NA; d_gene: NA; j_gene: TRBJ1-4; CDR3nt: TGCGCCAGCAGCCAAGAGATGGGGGAAAAACTGTTTTTT; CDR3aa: CASSQEMGEKLFF
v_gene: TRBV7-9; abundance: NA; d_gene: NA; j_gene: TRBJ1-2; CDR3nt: TGTGCCAGCAGCTTAGGCGAAGTCTCAGGCTACACCTTC; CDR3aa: CASSLGEVSGYTF
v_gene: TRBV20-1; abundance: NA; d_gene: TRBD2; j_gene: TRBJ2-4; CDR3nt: TGCCAGGGACTAGCGGGGAACATTCAGTACTTC; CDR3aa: CQGLAGNIQYF
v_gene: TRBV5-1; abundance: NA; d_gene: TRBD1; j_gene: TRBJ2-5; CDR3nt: TGCGCCAGCAGCTGGGGGACAGGTTACAAAGAGACCCAGTACTTC; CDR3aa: CASSWGTGYKETQYF
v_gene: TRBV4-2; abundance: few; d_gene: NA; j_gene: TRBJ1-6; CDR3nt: TGTGCCAGCAGCCCAGATAATTCACCCCTCCACTTT; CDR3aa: CASSPDNSPLHF